This TCR beta chain stems from a study of cytomegalovirus exposure and HLA in healthy donors. General study findings and limits: There were three CMV-associated chains whose specificity for CMV antigens was confirmed in vitro. Previous analysis showed most TCR beta V segments were productive about 90% or about 30% of the time.

As for this clone: Antigen: not known.

With 60 Vbeta and 13 Jbeta primers, the PCR was carried out. Sequencing was performed with immunoSEQ multiplex PCR; in TCRdb, only in-frame clones are kept and a portion is missing. The table includes roughly 160,000 clones, approximately 88% detected once. Germline CDR1 reads LNHDA; CDR2 reads SQIVND (reference sequence). Germline trimming cut 4 bases from V and 6 bases from J; bases unmatched to any gene: 6. The CDR3 sequence is 15 residues long. Sequenced sample: PBMCs. This clonotype originated in a man aged 25-45 years in good health and CMV-seronegative. The chain uses TRBV19 and TRBJ2-4; 10 bases line up with TRBD1. The CDR3 nucleotides read TGTGCCAGTAGTACAATGGGGACAGGGGCAAACATTCAGTACTTC. Translation: CASSTMGTGANIQYF.